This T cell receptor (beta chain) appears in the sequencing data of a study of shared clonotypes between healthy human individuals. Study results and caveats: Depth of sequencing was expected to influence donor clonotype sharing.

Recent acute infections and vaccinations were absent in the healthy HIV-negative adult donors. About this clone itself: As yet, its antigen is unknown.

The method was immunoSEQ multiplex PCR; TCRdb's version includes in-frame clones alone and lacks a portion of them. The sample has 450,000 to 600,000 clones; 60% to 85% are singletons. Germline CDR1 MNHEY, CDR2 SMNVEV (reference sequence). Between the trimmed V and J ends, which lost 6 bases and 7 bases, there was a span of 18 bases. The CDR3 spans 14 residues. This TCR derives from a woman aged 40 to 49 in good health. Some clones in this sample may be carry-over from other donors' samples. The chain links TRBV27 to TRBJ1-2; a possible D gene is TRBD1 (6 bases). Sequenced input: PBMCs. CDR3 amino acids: CASRRGGAPGGYTF. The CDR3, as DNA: TGTGCCAGCAGGAGGGGGGGCGCACCCGGTGGCTACACCTTC.